Listed below are T cell receptor beta chains from one sample, sequenced in a study of blood T cell repertoires in COVID-19. The method was immunoSEQ multiplex PCR; TCRdb's version includes in-frame clones alone and lacks a portion of them. The data hold about 75,000 clones, with 70% to 85% observed a single time. The sample consisted of peripheral blood. The receptors were sampled from a woman between 45 and 60 years old with acute or convalescent COVID-19. Both conserved end residues are part of each CDR3. D genes are given only for firm matches. Size is stated for part of the rows, as once, few or many counts, or as a class when the clone is expanded.

j_call v_call d_call clone_size cdr3_length cdr3_aa cdr3_nt
TRBJ1-2 TRBV12-5 . . 17 CASGLVLPGRKGYGYTF TGTGCTAGTGGTTTGGTACTCCCCGGGAGGAAGGGGTATGGCTACACCTTC
TRBJ2-6 TRBV5-6 TRBD1 . 18 CASSLSGQGAFGANVLTF TGTGCCAGCAGCTTGTCCGGACAGGGGGCTTTTGGGGCCAACGTCCTGACTTTC
TRBJ2-1 TRBV10-3 TRBD2 once 13 CAISVGLNNEQFF TGTGCCATCAGTGTGGGACTAAACAATGAGCAGTTCTTC
TRBJ1-2 TRBV5-6 . . 15 CASSFQALANYGYTF TGTGCCAGCAGCTTTCAGGCCTTAGCTAACTATGGCTACACCTTC
TRBJ2-5 TRBV6-6 . . 10 CASSSGTQYF TGTGCCAGCAGTTCCGGGACCCAGTACTTC
TRBJ1-5 TRBV28 TRBD1 . 15 CASSFNGQGNQPQHF TGTGCCAGCAGTTTTAACGGACAGGGCAATCAGCCCCAGCATTTT
TRBJ2-7 TRBV5-3 . . 12 CARTREGYEQYF TGTGCCAGAACGAGGGAAGGGTACGAGCAGTACTTC
TRBJ1-6 TRBV4-2 . . 15 CASSQDLGAPLALHF TGTGCCAGCAGCCAAGATTTAGGGGCGCCGTTAGCCCTCCACTTT
TRBJ1-2 TRBV20-1 . . 13 CSASLRNIYGYTF TGCAGTGCTAGTCTCAGGAATATCTATGGCTACACCTTC
TRBJ1-2 TRBV7-9 . . 15 CASSLAYPPRGGYTF TGTGCCAGCAGCTTAGCGTATCCCCCCAGGGGCGGCTACACCTTC
TRBJ2-1 TRBV15 . once 15 CATSWDLAEYNEQFF TGTGCCACCAGCTGGGATTTAGCGGAATACAATGAGCAGTTCTTC
TRBJ2-3 TRBV4-3 . once 16 CASSQLDSFSTDTQYF TGCGCCAGCAGCCAACTAGACTCTTTTAGCACAGATACGCAGTATTTT
TRBJ2-2 TRBV18 TRBD1 . 16 CASSPLGTGETGELFF TGTGCCAGCTCACCACTCGGGACAGGGGAGACCGGGGAGCTGTTTTTT
TRBJ2-7 TRBV19 . . 14 CASSWTNLSYEQYF TGTGCCAGTAGTTGGACAAACCTCTCCTACGAGCAGTACTTC
TRBJ2-7 TRBV15 TRBD1 . 15 CATSRPGQGAYEQYF TGTGCCACCAGCAGACCCGGACAGGGGGCTTACGAGCAGTACTTC
TRBJ2-3 TRBV2 TRBD2 few 15 CASSESQRDTDTQYF TGTGCCAGCAGTGAAAGCCAGCGGGACACAGATACGCAGTATTTT
TRBJ1-2 TRBV28 TRBD1 . 11 CASGQGYGYTF TGTGCCAGCGGACAGGGCTATGGCTACACCTTC
TRBJ1-2 TRBV7-9 TRBD1 . 16 CASSLAGQGAHNGYTF TGTGCCAGCAGCTTAGCGGGGCAGGGGGCGCATAATGGCTACACCTTC
TRBJ2-1 TRBV6-2/TRBV6-3 TRBD1 . 15 CASSPGTGGYNEQFF TGTGCCAGCAGTCCAGGGACAGGAGGGTACAATGAGCAGTTCTTC
TRBJ2-3 TRBV4-1 . . 14 CASSQGTGTDTQYF TGCGCCAGCAGCCAAGGGACTGGCACAGATACGCAGTATTTT
TRBJ2-1 TRBV5-1 TRBD1 . 16 CASSSAGTGLYNEQFF TGCGCCAGCAGCTCCGCGGGGACAGGGCTCTACAATGAGCAGTTCTTC
TRBJ2-3 TRBV5-8 TRBD2 once 16 CASIRRLAGGGDTQYF TGTGCCAGCATCAGACGACTAGCGGGAGGAGGGGATACGCAGTATTTT
TRBJ2-2 TRBV7-3 TRBD1 once 16 CASSLPQGAGTGELFF TGTGCCAGCAGCTTACCACAGGGGGCGGGCACCGGGGAGCTGTTTTTT
TRBJ2-1 TRBV30 . . 12 CAWALGVNEQFF TGTGCCTGGGCCCTAGGGGTAAATGAGCAGTTCTTC
TRBJ1-1 TRBV19 . . 14 CASQGRHSNTEAFF TGTGCCAGCCAGGGAAGACACTCGAACACTGAAGCTTTCTTT
TRBJ1-1 TRBV30 . . 12 CAWARGNTEAFF TGTGCCTGGGCGCGGGGGAACACTGAAGCTTTCTTT
TRBJ2-7 TRBV30 . . 13 CAGCPAASYEQYF TGTGCCGGGTGCCCGGCGGCATCCTACGAGCAGTACTTC
TRBJ2-2 TRBV27 . . 15 CASATPGGYNGELFF TGTGCCAGCGCGACCCCTGGAGGGTACAACGGGGAGCTGTTTTTT
TRBJ2-1 TRBV5-8 TRBD2 . 12 CASSSLSGRFFF TGTGCCAGCAGCTCCTTGAGCGGGAGGTTTTTCTTC
TRBJ2-3 TRBV5-1 TRBD2 . 14 CASTLGGGSDTQYF TGCGCCAGTACCCTTGGCGGGGGGTCAGATACGCAGTATTTT
TRBJ2-4 TRBV28 TRBD1 . 13 CASSPRQGSIQYF TGTGCCAGCAGTCCCCGACAGGGAAGCATTCAGTACTTC
TRBJ2-1 TRBV3-1/TRBV3-2 . . 12 CASSGLNNEQFF TGTGCCAGCAGCGGACTGAACAATGAGCAGTTCTTC
TRBJ2-7 TRBV5-5 TRBD2 . 17 CASSYGLAGGIVYEQYF TGTGCCAGCAGTTACGGACTAGCGGGAGGAATCGTCTACGAGCAGTACTTC
TRBJ2-7 TRBV7-2 TRBD1 . 16 CASSQTGTGRADEQYF TGTGCCAGCAGCCAGACGGGGACAGGAAGGGCCGACGAGCAGTACTTC
TRBJ2-1 TRBV29-1 . . 10 CSGANNEQFF TGCAGCGGAGCCAACAATGAGCAGTTCTTC
TRBJ1-4 TRBV29-1 TRBD1 . 14 CSVSTGGAGEKLFF TGCAGCGTTAGTACAGGGGGCGCAGGGGAAAAACTGTTTTTT
TRBJ2-7 TRBV19 . . 13 CASSIWGANQQYF TGTGCCAGTAGTATCTGGGGCGCAAACCAGCAGTACTTC
TRBJ2-7 TRBV5-1 TRBD2 . 18 CASSLAPSGIADLREQYF TGCGCCAGCAGCTTGGCTCCTAGCGGGATAGCAGACCTGAGGGAGCAGTACTTC
TRBJ2-2 TRBV6-6 TRBD1 few 14 CASSYDRDTGELFF TGTGCCAGCAGTTACGACAGGGACACCGGGGAGCTGTTTTTT
TRBJ1-1 TRBV11-2 . . 15 CASSLNGGRGTEAFF TGTGCCAGCAGCTTAAATGGCGGCCGAGGAACTGAAGCTTTCTTT
TRBJ2-1 TRBV7-2 . . 13 CASSNPGYNEQFF TGTGCCAGCAGCAACCCAGGTTACAATGAGCAGTTCTTC
TRBJ1-4 TRBV15 . . 13 CATSRGQGEKLFF TGTGCCACCAGCAGAGGCCAGGGTGAAAAACTGTTTTTT
TRBJ1-5 TRBV30 . . 14 CAWRGGWGDQPQHF TGTGCGTGGAGGGGCGGATGGGGCGATCAGCCCCAGCATTTT
TRBJ2-1 TRBV11-3 . . 17 CASRTEGHPPLHNEQFF TGTGCCAGCAGAACAGAGGGTCACCCGCCGTTACACAATGAGCAGTTCTTC
TRBJ2-7 TRBV19 . . 14 CASSINQASYEQYF TGTGCCAGTAGTATAAACCAGGCCTCCTACGAGCAGTACTTC
TRBJ1-3 TRBV7-9 . . 15 CASSFSGISGNTIYF TGTGCCAGCAGCTTCTCAGGGATCTCTGGAAACACCATATATTTT
TRBJ2-5 TRBV29-1 TRBD2 once 12 CSVASGSETQYF TGCAGCGTTGCTAGCGGGAGTGAGACCCAGTACTTC
TRBJ1-1 TRBV6-5 . once 15 CASSYRRGSWIAAFF TGTGCCAGCAGTTACCGCCGGGGGAGTTGGATAGCGGCTTTCTTT
TRBJ2-7 TRBV2 . . 14 CASSAGQGPYEQYF TGTGCCAGCAGTGCAGGGCAGGGTCCCTACGAGCAGTACTTC
TRBJ2-3 TRBV20-1 TRBD2 . 16 CSASGLAGREADTQYF TGCAGTGCTAGTGGTCTAGCGGGACGGGAAGCAGATACGCAGTATTTT
TRBJ2-3 TRBV5-4 TRBD2 . 17 CASSPDLGLAGGDTQYF TGTGCCAGCAGCCCTGATCTGGGACTAGCGGGAGGAGATACGCAGTATTTT
TRBJ2-1 TRBV6-5 TRBD1 once 15 CASSFDRGSYNEQFF TGTGCCAGCAGCTTCGACAGGGGCTCCTACAATGAGCAGTTCTTC
TRBJ2-7 TRBV7-8 . . 13 CASSLNAGREQYF TGTGCCAGCAGCTTAAACGCGGGACGCGAGCAGTACTTC
TRBJ1-1 TRBV27 TRBD1 . 14 CASSPAGQGANAFF TGTGCCAGCAGTCCCGCCGGGCAGGGGGCAAATGCTTTCTTT